This T cell receptor beta chain comes out of a study of CD8+ T cells in alopecia areata. Worth noting for this clone: Its antigen is as yet unknown.

Treatment of the sample: oral pan-JAK inhibitor, 5-10 mg twice daily. The study team obtained lesional scalp punch biopsies and peripheral blood from alopecia areata patients. Isolated RNA was reverse transcribed into cDNA used as the sequencing template. Sequencing used immunoSEQ multiplex PCR; TCRdb keeps in-frame clones, though not all of them. This sample has 3,500 to 4,500 clones, with roughly three fifths found just once. Study-level points and caveats: Many expanded lesional clones stayed in scalp and blood while on tofacitinib.

CDR1 and CDR2 (germline): SGHDT, YYEEEE. The CDR3 covers 16 residues. V lost 1 base to trimming and J lost 5 bases; unmatched junction nucleotides: 9. The receptor comes from a human donor with alopecia areata. Material: skin, obtained at week 4, from a patient treated with tofacitinib. The chain uses TRBV5-6 and TRBJ2-1; 7 bases fit TRBD2. The CDR3 loop is CASSLYSLAVNNEQFF. CDR3 nucleotides: TGTGCCAGCAGCTTGTATAGTCTAGCGGTTAACAATGAGCAGTTCTTC.